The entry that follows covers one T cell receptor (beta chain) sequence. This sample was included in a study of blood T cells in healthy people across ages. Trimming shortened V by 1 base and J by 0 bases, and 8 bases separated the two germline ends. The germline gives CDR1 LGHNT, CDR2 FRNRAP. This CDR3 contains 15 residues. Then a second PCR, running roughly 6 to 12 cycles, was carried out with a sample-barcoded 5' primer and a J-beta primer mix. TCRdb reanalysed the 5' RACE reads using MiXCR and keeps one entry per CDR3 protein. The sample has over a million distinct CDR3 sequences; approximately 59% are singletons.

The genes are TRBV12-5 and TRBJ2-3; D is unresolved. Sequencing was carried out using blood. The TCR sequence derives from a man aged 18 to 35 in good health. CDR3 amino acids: CASGLDVGSTDTQYF. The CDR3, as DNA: TGTGCTAGTGGTTTGGATGTAGGGAGCACAGATACGCAGTATTTT.